This record covers a single T cell receptor (beta chain). No antigen is known for it. These data belong to a study of blood T cells in healthy people across ages. Findings and caveats of the study: Unsorted PBMC material precluded a definitive naive versus antigen-experienced comparison. The CMV status of each donor remained undetermined, and this could have confounded shifts in expanded clonotypes.

Then a second PCR, running about 6 to 12 cycles, was carried out with a sample-barcoded 5' primer and a J-beta primer mix. TCRdb re-called the 5' RACE reads with MiXCR, one entry per CDR3 protein. Among about 840,000 distinct CDR3 sequences listed, almost 30% were seen once. The sample was also reused in another study, on T cells of mothers and their children. As reported in that work: Overlap measured in related mother-child pairs was slightly, non-significantly higher than in unrelated pairs.

The sequence was collected from a woman aged 40 to 50 in good health. Sequenced material: blood.

The CDR3 DNA follows: TGTGCCAGCAGCCAAGTACTCAGTAGGCGGGGCACTGAAGCTTTCTTT. Residues: CASSQVLSRRGTEAFF. The chain links TRBV3-1 to TRBJ1-1; D unresolved. This CDR3 is 16 amino acids long. Looked up from germline, CDR1 is LGHDT and CDR2 is YNNKEL (reference sequence). Trimming cost V 1 base and J 4 bases, with 16 bases left between them.